This T cell receptor beta chain was recorded in a study of T cell responses to AZD1222 COVID-19 vaccine. The CDR3 is made up of 14 amino acids. The ends were cut back, 8 bases at V and 3 bases at J, with 11 bases in the middle. The V gene's germline CDR1 is MDHEN and CDR2 SYDVKM. With respect to this clone: Its antigen is not known.

TCRdb's table, derived via immunoSEQ multiplex PCR, lists solely in-frame clones and lacks some. The data contain some 87,000 clones, about 90% of them singletons. General study points: Clonal diversity was possibly underestimated, and white British individuals and females predominated among donors. Compared with day 0, the breadth and depth of the Spike-specific TCR repertoire rose significantly after two doses of AZD1222. Every sample of the repertoires postdated the peak T cell response. At baseline, just a handful of AZD1222 recipients tested seropositive.

The clonotype was recovered from an adult in good health. The source material was peripheral blood, sampled on day 0 of MenACWY control vaccination. The chain couples TRBV28 to TRBJ1-6; possibly TRBD1 for D (5 bases). The CDR3 protein is CASAGAHYNSPLHF. The CDR3, as DNA: TGTGCCAGCGCCGGGGCCCACTATAATTCACCCCTCCACTTT.